The T cell receptor beta chain under discussion was sequenced for a study of cytomegalovirus exposure and HLA in healthy donors. Study context: Findings of an earlier analysis included under 140 million unique TCR beta sequences from some 180 million T cells.

Vbeta (60) and Jbeta (13) primers were used in the PCR. The method was immunoSEQ multiplex PCR; TCRdb's version includes in-frame clones alone and lacks a portion of them. Here the sample spans over 100,000 clones, roughly 82% being singletons. The CDR3 length is 11 residues. CDR1 and CDR2 (germline): SNHLY, FYNNEI. V lost 7 bases and J lost 8, with 9 bases in between. Study outcomes and limitations: Diagnosis of cytomegalovirus status made by the classifier reportedly showed high specificity and sensitivity. Later analysis demonstrated an association between a missense DCLRE1C variant and TCR beta V- and J-gene trimming.

Regarding this clone: What it recognizes is unknown.

The sample comprised PBMCs. The chain recombines TRBV2 with TRBJ2-1; the D is unclear. The receptor's source is a male donor in good health and CMV-seropositive. In nucleotides, the CDR3 is TGTGCCAGCATGTTAGACTATGAGCAGTTCTTC. Protein product: CASMLDYEQFF.